These T cell receptor beta chains were read from a single sample in a study of blood T cell repertoires in COVID-19. Sequencing used immunoSEQ multiplex PCR; TCRdb keeps in-frame clones, though not all of them. The sample has 200,000 to 250,000 clones, 86% seen once. The sample taken for sequencing was PBMCs or T cells enriched from blood (not recorded which). Receptor source: a woman in her forties or fifties who had recovered from COVID-19. CDR3s include the opening cysteine and the closing phenylalanine or tryptophan. The order of the fields is D gene, J gene, V gene, clone size, CDR3 protein, CDR3 DNA. A D gene is named only where the DNA matches it firmly. Clone size is shown for a subset of rows, as once, few, many or a class of expanded clone.

d_gene: -; j_gene: TRBJ1-1; v_gene: TRBV19; abundance: -; CDR3aa: CASSMRVAAFF; CDR3nt: TGTGCCAGTAGTATGCGGGTAGCGGCTTTCTTT
d_gene: -; j_gene: TRBJ1-2; v_gene: TRBV6-5; abundance: -; CDR3aa: CASSSRQGYGYTF; CDR3nt: TGTGCCAGCAGTTCTCGGCAGGGGTATGGCTACACCTTC
d_gene: TRBD1; j_gene: TRBJ1-1; v_gene: TRBV23-1; abundance: -; CDR3aa: CASSQSGQPNTEAFF; CDR3nt: TGCGCCAGCAGTCAATCGGGACAGCCCAACACTGAAGCTTTCTTT
d_gene: TRBD1; j_gene: TRBJ1-4; v_gene: TRBV27; abundance: -; CDR3aa: CASRPDRGVTNEKLFF; CDR3nt: TGTGCCAGCAGGCCTGACAGGGGCGTAACTAATGAAAAACTGTTTTTT
d_gene: -; j_gene: TRBJ2-7; v_gene: TRBV20-1; abundance: -; CDR3aa: CSASQGRIYEQYF; CDR3nt: TGCAGTGCTAGTCAGGGAAGAATTTACGAGCAGTACTTC
d_gene: -; j_gene: TRBJ1-5; v_gene: TRBV4-3; abundance: -; CDR3aa: CASSQDMSNQPQHF; CDR3nt: TGCGCCAGCAGCCAAGATATGAGCAATCAGCCCCAGCATTTT
d_gene: TRBD2; j_gene: TRBJ2-5; v_gene: TRBV30; abundance: -; CDR3aa: CAWNRGGAGWETQYF; CDR3nt: TGTGCCTGGAATCGGGGGGGCGCGGGTTGGGAGACCCAGTACTTC
d_gene: -; j_gene: TRBJ2-4; v_gene: TRBV10-1; abundance: few; CDR3aa: CARIVPVRQAKNIQYF; CDR3nt: TGCGCCAGGATAGTCCCGGTCCGCCAAGCCAAAAACATTCAGTACTTC
d_gene: TRBD1; j_gene: TRBJ1-5; v_gene: TRBV7-2; abundance: -; CDR3aa: CASRKQGSGNQPQHF; CDR3nt: TGTGCCAGCAGAAAACAGGGGTCGGGCAATCAGCCCCAGCATTTT
d_gene: -; j_gene: TRBJ2-3; v_gene: TRBV19; abundance: -; CDR3aa: CASRLRQTDTQYF; CDR3nt: TGTGCCAGTAGGCTCAGACAGACAGATACGCAGTATTTT
d_gene: -; j_gene: TRBJ2-1; v_gene: TRBV7-9; abundance: -; CDR3aa: CASSFLFRGEQFF; CDR3nt: TGTGCCAGCAGCTTCCTCTTCCGCGGTGAGCAGTTCTTC
d_gene: TRBD1; j_gene: TRBJ2-7; v_gene: TRBV7-9; abundance: -; CDR3aa: CASSVAPGQGPYEQYF; CDR3nt: TGTGCCAGCAGCGTTGCCCCGGGACAGGGCCCCTACGAGCAGTACTTC
d_gene: TRBD1; j_gene: TRBJ1-1; v_gene: TRBV10-3; abundance: -; CDR3aa: CAILGTGDTEAFF; CDR3nt: TGTGCCATCCTAGGGACAGGGGACACTGAAGCTTTCTTT
d_gene: TRBD1; j_gene: TRBJ1-2; v_gene: TRBV5-4; abundance: -; CDR3aa: CASSRTGVSYGYTF; CDR3nt: TGTGCCAGCAGTCGGACAGGAGTTTCCTATGGCTACACCTTC
d_gene: -; j_gene: TRBJ1-1; v_gene: TRBV4-1; abundance: -; CDR3aa: CASSQEGRGPNTEAFF; CDR3nt: TGCGCCAGCAGCCAAGAGGGGAGGGGACCGAACACTGAAGCTTTCTTT
d_gene: TRBD1; j_gene: TRBJ2-5; v_gene: TRBV5-1; abundance: -; CDR3aa: CASSLYGDRETQYF; CDR3nt: TGCGCCAGCAGCTTGTATGGGGACAGGGAGACCCAGTACTTC
d_gene: TRBD1; j_gene: TRBJ1-5; v_gene: TRBV15; abundance: -; CDR3aa: CATSRDSRQGDQPQHF; CDR3nt: TGTGCCACCAGCAGAGATTCTAGACAGGGGGATCAGCCCCAGCATTTT
d_gene: TRBD1; j_gene: TRBJ1-2; v_gene: TRBV7-9; abundance: once; CDR3aa: CASSFAGDRVHYGYTF; CDR3nt: TGTGCCAGCAGCTTTGCAGGGGACAGGGTACACTATGGCTACACCTTC
d_gene: -; j_gene: TRBJ2-5; v_gene: TRBV5-4; abundance: -; CDR3aa: CASSLLLALKETQYF; CDR3nt: TGTGCCAGCAGCTTGTTACTCGCGCTGAAAGAGACCCAGTACTTC
d_gene: TRBD2; j_gene: TRBJ2-3; v_gene: TRBV2; abundance: -; CDR3aa: CASSRTSGRTDTQYF; CDR3nt: TGTGCCAGCAGCCGGACTAGCGGGAGGACAGATACGCAGTATTTT
d_gene: -; j_gene: TRBJ2-2; v_gene: TRBV9; abundance: -; CDR3aa: CASSFRGPSAGELFF; CDR3nt: TGTGCCAGCAGCTTCCGAGGGCCCTCGGCCGGGGAGCTGTTTTTT
d_gene: -; j_gene: TRBJ2-7; v_gene: TRBV21-1; abundance: -; CDR3aa: CASSKGEKDFGYEQYF; CDR3nt: TGTGCCAGCAGCAAAGGAGAAAAGGACTTTGGCTACGAGCAGTACTTC
d_gene: TRBD1; j_gene: TRBJ1-1; v_gene: TRBV24-1; abundance: -; CDR3aa: CATSDPRQGAVAEAFF; CDR3nt: TGTGCCACCAGTGATCCTCGACAGGGGGCGGTTGCTGAAGCTTTCTTT
d_gene: -; j_gene: TRBJ2-1; v_gene: TRBV7-8; abundance: -; CDR3aa: CASSLAVGLRDNEQFF; CDR3nt: TGTGCCAGCAGCTTAGCTGTAGGACTGCGAGACAATGAGCAGTTCTTC
d_gene: TRBD1; j_gene: TRBJ1-5; v_gene: TRBV7-2; abundance: -; CDR3aa: CASSLAGGTGYNQPQHF; CDR3nt: TGTGCCAGCAGCCTAGCGGGGGGGACAGGTTACAATCAGCCCCAGCATTTT
d_gene: TRBD1; j_gene: TRBJ1-5; v_gene: TRBV4-1; abundance: once; CDR3aa: CASSQAGTANNQPQHF; CDR3nt: TGCGCCAGCAGCCAAGCCGGGACAGCCAACAATCAGCCCCAGCATTTT
d_gene: TRBD2; j_gene: TRBJ2-5; v_gene: TRBV27; abundance: once; CDR3aa: CASRPGLAGHWETQYF; CDR3nt: TGTGCCAGCAGACCGGGACTAGCGGGCCACTGGGAGACCCAGTACTTC
d_gene: -; j_gene: TRBJ1-5; v_gene: TRBV18; abundance: -; CDR3aa: CASSPVQGQPQHF; CDR3nt: TGTGCCAGCTCACCAGTACAGGGTCAGCCCCAGCATTTT
d_gene: -; j_gene: TRBJ1-1; v_gene: TRBV6-1; abundance: -; CDR3aa: CASSEMVQNTEAFF; CDR3nt: TGTGCCAGCAGTGAAATGGTACAGAACACTGAAGCTTTCTTT
d_gene: TRBD2; j_gene: TRBJ2-1; v_gene: TRBV29-1; abundance: -; CDR3aa: CSVEEGRGGGEQFF; CDR3nt: TGCAGCGTTGAAGAAGGGCGGGGGGGCGGTGAGCAGTTCTTC
d_gene: TRBD1; j_gene: TRBJ1-5; v_gene: TRBV6-1; abundance: -; CDR3aa: CASSEESPGTGRQPQHF; CDR3nt: TGTGCCAGCAGTGAAGAGTCACCCGGGACAGGGAGACAGCCCCAGCATTTT
d_gene: -; j_gene: TRBJ1-5; v_gene: TRBV6-5; abundance: -; CDR3aa: CASSNAPGYQPQHF; CDR3nt: TGTGCCAGCAGTAACGCCCCAGGTTATCAGCCCCAGCATTTT
d_gene: TRBD1; j_gene: TRBJ2-5; v_gene: TRBV5-1; abundance: few; CDR3aa: CASSFQGQGASETQYF; CDR3nt: TGCGCCAGCAGCTTTCAGGGACAGGGGGCCTCAGAGACCCAGTACTTC
d_gene: -; j_gene: TRBJ2-3; v_gene: TRBV7-2; abundance: -; CDR3aa: CASSPLRTGRADTQYF; CDR3nt: TGTGCCAGCAGCCCCCTTAGAACAGGGAGGGCAGATACGCAGTATTTT
d_gene: -; j_gene: TRBJ2-4; v_gene: TRBV5-1; abundance: -; CDR3aa: CASSLDSTKNIQYF; CDR3nt: TGCGCCAGCAGCCTCGACAGCACTAAAAACATTCAGTACTTC
d_gene: -; j_gene: TRBJ1-3; v_gene: TRBV3-1/TRBV3-2; abundance: -; CDR3aa: CASSPRNRDSRSGNTIYF; CDR3nt: TGTGCCAGCAGTCCGAGAAATAGGGACTCCCGCTCTGGAAACACCATATATTTT
d_gene: TRBD2; j_gene: TRBJ2-5; v_gene: TRBV9; abundance: -; CDR3aa: CASSAEGLAGRETQYF; CDR3nt: TGTGCCAGCAGCGCCGAGGGACTAGCGGGGAGGGAGACCCAGTACTTC
d_gene: -; j_gene: TRBJ2-2; v_gene: TRBV2; abundance: -; CDR3aa: CASSESTNTGELFF; CDR3nt: TGTGCCAGCAGTGAGAGCACCAACACCGGGGAGCTGTTTTTT
d_gene: -; j_gene: TRBJ2-5; v_gene: TRBV7-8; abundance: once; CDR3aa: CASSLVGGKETQYF; CDR3nt: TGTGCCAGCAGCTTAGTAGGCGGGAAAGAGACCCAGTACTTC
d_gene: -; j_gene: TRBJ2-7; v_gene: TRBV6-5; abundance: -; CDR3aa: CASSYSSSGNYEQYF; CDR3nt: TGTGCCAGCAGTTACTCATCCAGCGGCAACTACGAGCAGTACTTC
d_gene: TRBD1; j_gene: TRBJ1-6; v_gene: TRBV7-6; abundance: -; CDR3aa: CASSPRTGGDSPLHF; CDR3nt: TGTGCCAGCAGCCCTAGGACAGGGGGGGATTCACCCCTCCACTTT